The table lists the clone carrying this T cell receptor beta chain with many counts. For TCR beta, libraries came from iRepertoire HTBI primers and Arm-PCR of CDR3 regions. One entry per CDR3 protein, called by TCRdb with MiXCR from the multiplex PCR reads. The table lists roughly 260,000 distinct CDR3 sequences, 15% to 20% of them singletons. CDR1 SGHAT and CDR2 FQNNGV come from the germline V gene. CDR3 size: 14 residues. V was clipped by 0 bases and J by 7 bases, with 12 bases between them. The time point is: newly diagnosed GD, antithyroid drugs for less than 3 months. PBMC-extracted RNA yielded the TCR library. Diagnosing Graves' disease relied on the American Thyroid Association guidelines. The source of the sample is a study of regulatory T cells in long-lasting Graves disease. The sample was also reused in another study, on T cells in Graves' hyperthyroidism and ophthalmopathy. This second study notes: Researchers found most expanded thyroid clonotypes above 0.001 in blood as well.

J is TRBJ1-2 and V is TRBV11-2; no clear D gene. The input for sequencing was peripheral blood mononuclear cells (PBMCs), taken at new diagnosis, from a patient treated with antithyroid drugs. This clonotype originated in a woman aged 25 to 39 with Graves disease. CDR3: CASSLDRLGFGYTF. The CDR3 DNA reads as TGTGCCAGCAGCTTAGATCGTTTAGGGTTTGGCTACACCTTC.